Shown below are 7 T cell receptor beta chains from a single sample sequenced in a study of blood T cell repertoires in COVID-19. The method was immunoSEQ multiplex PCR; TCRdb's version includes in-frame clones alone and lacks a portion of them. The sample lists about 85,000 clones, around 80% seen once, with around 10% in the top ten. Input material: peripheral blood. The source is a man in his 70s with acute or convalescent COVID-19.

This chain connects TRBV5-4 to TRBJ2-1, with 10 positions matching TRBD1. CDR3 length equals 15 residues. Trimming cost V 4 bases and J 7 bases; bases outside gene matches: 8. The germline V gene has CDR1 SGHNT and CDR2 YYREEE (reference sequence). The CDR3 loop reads CASSRGDRGRNEQFF. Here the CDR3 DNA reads TGTGCCAGCAGCCGAGGGGACAGGGGAAGGAATGAGCAGTTCTTC.

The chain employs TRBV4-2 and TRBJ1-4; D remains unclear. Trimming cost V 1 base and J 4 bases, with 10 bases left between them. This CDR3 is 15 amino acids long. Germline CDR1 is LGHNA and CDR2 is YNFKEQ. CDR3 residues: CASSQGRGLNEKLFF. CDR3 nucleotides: TGTGCCAGCAGCCAAGGGCGGGGTCTTAATGAAAAACTGTTTTTT.

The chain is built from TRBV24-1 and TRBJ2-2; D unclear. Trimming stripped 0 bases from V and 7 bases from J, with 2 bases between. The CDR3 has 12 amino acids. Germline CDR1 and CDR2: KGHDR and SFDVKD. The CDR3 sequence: CATSDLRGELFF. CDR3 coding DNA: TGTGCCACCAGTGATTTGCGCGGGGAGCTGTTTTTT.

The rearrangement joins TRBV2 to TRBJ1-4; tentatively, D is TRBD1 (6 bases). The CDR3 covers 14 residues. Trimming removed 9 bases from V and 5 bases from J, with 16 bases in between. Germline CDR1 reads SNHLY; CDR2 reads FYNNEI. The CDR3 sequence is CASTKQGLNEKLFF. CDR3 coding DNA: TGTGCCAGTACGAAACAGGGCTTAAATGAAAAACTGTTTTTT.

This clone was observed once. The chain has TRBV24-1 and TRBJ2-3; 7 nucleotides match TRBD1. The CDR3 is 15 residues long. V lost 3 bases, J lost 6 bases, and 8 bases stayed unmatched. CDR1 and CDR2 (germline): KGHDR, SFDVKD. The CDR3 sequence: CATSDPRTGGDTQYF. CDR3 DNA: TGTGCCACCAGTGATCCCCGGACAGGTGGGGATACGCAGTATTTT.

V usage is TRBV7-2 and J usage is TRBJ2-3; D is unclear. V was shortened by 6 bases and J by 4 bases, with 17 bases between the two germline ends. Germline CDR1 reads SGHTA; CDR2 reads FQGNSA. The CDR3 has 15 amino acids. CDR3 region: CASRVLTLAPDTQYF. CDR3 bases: TGTGCCAGCAGGGTCTTGACTCTCGCCCCAGATACGCAGTATTTT.

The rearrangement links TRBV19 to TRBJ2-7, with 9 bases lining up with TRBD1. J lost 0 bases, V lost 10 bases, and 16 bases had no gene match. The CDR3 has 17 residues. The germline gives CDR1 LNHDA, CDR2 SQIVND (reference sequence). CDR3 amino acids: CATHRDRDLLASYEQYV. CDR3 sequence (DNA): TGTGCCACCCACCGGGACAGGGATCTTTTAGCCTCCTACGAGCAGTACGTC.